The 17 T cell receptor beta chains reported below all come from one sample, sequenced in a study of monozygotic twins with inflammatory bowel disease (dated by TCRdb to between 2017 and 2020). Libraries were prepared through 5' RACE. The data were produced on an Illumina HiSeq 2500. Reads reprocessed by TCRdb are summarized as one entry per CDR3 protein sequence, and DNA is absent. The sample table holds 310,000 or so distinct CDR3 sequences. 2% to 2.5% of the sample rests with the top ten. Sequencing was done on a sample of blood. The receptor source for this set is a human donor with ulcerative colitis or Crohn's disease, or a healthy co-twin of an affected twin (not recorded which).

The chain combines TRBV7-2 with TRBJ1-2; TCRdb names TRBD1, which stays unverified in the absence of DNA. The CDR3 totals 17 residues. CDR1 and CDR2 (germline): SGHTA, FQGNSA. CDR3 sequence reads: CASSLGVTDSRNYGYTF.

The chain carries TRBV7-8 and TRBJ2-3. CDR1 SGHVS and CDR2 FQNEAQ come from the germline V gene. The CDR3 contains 13 residues. CDR3 sequence: CASSRRQSDTQYF.

The rearrangement links TRBV12-3 or TRBV12-4 to TRBJ2-1; with no DNA, the TCRdb D assignment of TRBD2 cannot be verified. This CDR3 spans 21 amino acids. CDR3 in amino acids: CASSLSPGTSGGASTYNEQFF.

The chain is built from TRBV27 and TRBJ2-5; the TRBD1 assignment by TCRdb is unverifiable without DNA. The CDR3 is 14 amino acids. Germline V gene data show CDR1 as MNHEY and CDR2 as SMNVEV (reference sequence). CDR3 loop: CASTMTGGRETQYF.

V gene TRBV20-1 combines with J gene TRBJ2-7; TCRdb reports TRBD1, a call that lacks DNA to check it against. The CDR3 is 14 amino acids. Germline V lookup: CDR1 DFQATT, CDR2 SNEGSKA (reference sequence). The CDR3 region is CSASDRDGAYEQYF.

The rearrangement uses TRBV7-9 and TRBJ2-2; TCRdb's D gene call, TRBD1, goes unchecked for lack of DNA. This CDR3 spans 13 amino acids. Germline values: CDR1 SEHNR, CDR2 FQNEAQ (reference sequence). CDR3 residues: CASSDRQSGELFF.

V usage is TRBV18 and J usage is TRBJ1-2. Per the germline V gene, CDR1 is KGHSH and CDR2 is LQKENI. This CDR3 region has 13 residues. CDR3: CASSRQAEDGYTF.

This chain joins TRBV30 and TRBJ1-6. The CDR3 sequence is 13 residues long. Germline CDR1 and CDR2: GTSNPN and SVGIG (reference sequence). CDR3 loop: CAWSLDRDSPLHF.

The chain recombines TRBV5-4 with TRBJ2-7; TCRdb outputs TRBD1, but without DNA this stays unchecked. The CDR3 length is 14 residues. CDR1 is SGHNT, CDR2 YYREEE, per germline (reference sequence). The CDR3 loop reads CASSFIQGAREQYF.

This chain connects TRBV5-1 to TRBJ2-3; as DNA is missing, the TRBD1 call by TCRdb cannot be tested. The CDR3 is 14 residues long. Germline values: CDR1 SGHRS, CDR2 YFSETQ. The CDR3 loop is CASSPGQSTDTQYF.

This chain uses TRBV5-1 with TRBJ2-1. CDR3 size: 15 residues. Germline-derived CDR1 and CDR2 are SGHRS and YFSETQ. CDR3 loop: CASSLGPTYPNEQFF.

The CDR3 reads CAWTYNLNTGELFF. The J gene is TRBJ2-2, the V gene TRBV30. The germline gives CDR1 GTSNPN, CDR2 SVGIG (reference sequence). The CDR3 runs to 14 residues.

This chain joins TRBV14 and TRBJ2-5. CDR3 size: 15 residues. In germline, CDR1 is SGHDN, CDR2 FVKESK. This CDR3 is CASSQDDARQETQYF. The whole variable domain, remainder taken from reference TRBV14 and TRBJ2-5, is EAGVTQFPSHSVIEKGQTVTLRCDPISGHDNLYWYRRVMGKEIKFLLHFVKESKQDESGMPNNRFLAERTGGTYSTLKVQPAELEDSGVYFCASSQDDARQETQYFGPGTRLLVL.

The CDR3 is CASSFTRATNEKLFF. The rearrangement links TRBV7-2 to TRBJ1-4. The CDR3 is made up of 15 amino acids. In germline, CDR1 is SGHTA, CDR2 FQGNSA. Based on the CDR3 plus reference TRBV7-2 and TRBJ1-4, the full variable domain is GAGVSQSPSNKVTEKGKDVELRCDPISGHTALYWYRQSLGQGLEFLIYFQGNSAPDKSGLPSDRFSAERTGGSVSTLTIQRTQQEDSAVYLCASSFTRATNEKLFFGSGTQLSVL.

This chain links TRBV29-1 with TRBJ2-1; lacking DNA, the TRBD1 call made by TCRdb goes unchecked. The CDR3 length is 13 residues. From germline, CDR1 is SQVTM and CDR2 ANQGSEA. The CDR3 loop reads CSGDRVLTNEQFF.

J is TRBJ2-2 and V is TRBV5-1; TCRdb's D gene call, TRBD1, goes unchecked for lack of DNA. This CDR3 is built from 17 residues. Germline CDR1 is SGHRS and CDR2 is YFSETQ. CDR3 loop: CASSPPSWWVRTGELFF.

The chain combines TRBV27 with TRBJ2-3; the D gene TCRdb calls, TRBD1, cannot be checked with no DNA. CDR1 MNHEY and CDR2 SMNVEV come from the germline V gene (reference sequence). The length of the CDR3 is 17 residues. The CDR3 is CASSLRQGAGFTDTQYF.